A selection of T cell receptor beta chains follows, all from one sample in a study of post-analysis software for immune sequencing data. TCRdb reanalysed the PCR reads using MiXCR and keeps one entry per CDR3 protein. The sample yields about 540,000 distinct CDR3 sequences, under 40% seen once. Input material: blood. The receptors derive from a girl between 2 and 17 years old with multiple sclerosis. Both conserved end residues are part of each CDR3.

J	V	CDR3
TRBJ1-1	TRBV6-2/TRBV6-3	CASSYGVSNTEAFF
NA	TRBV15	CATAGTGTTEQYF
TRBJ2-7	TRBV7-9	CASSRDPGTLKDEQYF
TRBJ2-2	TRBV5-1	CASSVRGQGIPGELFF
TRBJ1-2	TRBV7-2	CASSPRGGHYGYTF
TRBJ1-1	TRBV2	CASSSPGSRAEAFF
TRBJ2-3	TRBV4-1	CASNLRDRGIQDTQYF
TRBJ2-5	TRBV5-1	CASSLAPGEETQYF
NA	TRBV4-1	CASSQLRPGLAGAHEQYF
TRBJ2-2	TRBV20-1	CSALNPGQVPDGELFF
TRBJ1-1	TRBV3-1	CASSPWDSEMNTEAFF
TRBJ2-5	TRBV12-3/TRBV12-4	CASSAWRRGLMYQETQYF
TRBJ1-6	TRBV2	CASSDNPGQGFSPLHF
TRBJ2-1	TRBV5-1	CASSSMDRARNEQFF
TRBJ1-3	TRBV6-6	CASTTGGSGNTIYF
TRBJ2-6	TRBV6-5	CASTLTGSSGANVLTF
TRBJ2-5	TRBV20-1	CSAHTSGGSQETQYF
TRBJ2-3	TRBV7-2	CASSLDGGGRTDTQYF
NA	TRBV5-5	CASSLGTGAETYEQYF
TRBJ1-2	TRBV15	CATSPMPTEVGYTF
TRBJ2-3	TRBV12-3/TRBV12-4	CASSPRVTADTQYF
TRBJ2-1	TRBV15	CATSRVIRGRGVPLFYNEQFF
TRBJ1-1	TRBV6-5	CAAGRDTEAFF
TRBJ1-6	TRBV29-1	CSVASSYNSPLHF
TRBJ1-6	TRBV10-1	CASSAIDGESSPLHF
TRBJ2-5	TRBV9	CASSVAGRAQETQYF
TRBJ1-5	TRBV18	CASSREVNQPQHF
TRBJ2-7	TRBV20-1	CSAAKTSGGQIYEQYF
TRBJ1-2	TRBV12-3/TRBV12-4	CASSFWDYGYTF
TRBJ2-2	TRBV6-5	CASSSTMSGELFF
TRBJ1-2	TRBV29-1	CSVGSGNYNYGYTF
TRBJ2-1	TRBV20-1	CSAASMFSSYNEQFF
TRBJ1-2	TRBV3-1	CASWGTDYGYTF
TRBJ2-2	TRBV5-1	CASSLVVGGTGELFF
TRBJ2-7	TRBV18	CASSLTDYEQYF
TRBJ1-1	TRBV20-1	CSVPAPDWDGGLNTEAFF
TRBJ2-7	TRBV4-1	CASSLTLAYEQYF
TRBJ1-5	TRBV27	CASSLYLARNQPQHF
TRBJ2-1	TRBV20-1	CSASPASGTGDNEQFF
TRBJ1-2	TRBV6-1	CASSPVGLDGYTF
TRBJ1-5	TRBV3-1	CASSQQTGNQPQHF
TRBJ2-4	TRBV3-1	CASSYYVPTGGPKNIQYF
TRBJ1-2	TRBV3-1	CASSQGGSGGSYGYTF